This TCR beta chain originates from a study of blood T cell repertoires in COVID-19. Study-wide context: The study drew acute and convalescent COVID-19 samples from the United States, Italy and Spain.

In the source study's methods: Quantification of nucleated cells was approximated via reference gene primer amplification. Method: immunoSEQ multiplex PCR; TCRdb's copy keeps in-frame clones and lacks some. That table furnishes V, J and clone size, whereas the DNA furnished D and trimming. This sample has more than 250,000 clones, with more than 85% found just once. The germline gives CDR1 MDHEN, CDR2 SYDVKM. The CDR3 extends over 14 amino acids. The germline V and J ends were trimmed by 8 bases and 1 base, with 13 bases remaining between them. This chain connects TRBV28 to TRBJ2-3; D is perhaps TRBD2 (6 bases). Material for sequencing was PBMCs or T cells enriched from blood (not recorded which). This receptor was identified in a woman aged 25 to 39 who had recovered from COVID-19. The CDR3 region has the DNA TGTGCCAGCGGCCGGCCTAGCGGCACAGATACGCAGTATTTT. This codes for CASGRPSGTDTQYF.